These T cell receptor beta chains were read from a single sample in a study of Ad26.COV2.S vaccination and SARS-CoV-2 variants. The repertoire was sequenced with immunoSEQ multiplex PCR; TCRdb's copy has only in-frame clones and lacks some. The sample lists about 480,000 clones; around nine tenths were seen once. Sequencing used peripheral blood, obtained in a trial of Ad26.COV2.S vaccine versus placebo. Receptor source: a person aged 18-60 years who received the Ad26.COV2.S COVID-19 vaccine or a placebo. Both conserved end residues are part of each CDR3. A D gene is named only where the DNA matches it firmly. Rows may omit the clone size; those that give it use once, few, many or a size class.

v_gene,abundance,j_gene,d_gene,CDR3aa,CDR3nt
TRBV10-3,.,TRBJ2-3,TRBD2,CAISEEGLASTDTQYF,TGTGCCATCAGTGAGGAAGGACTAGCGAGCACAGATACGCAGTATTTT
TRBV3-1/TRBV3-2,.,TRBJ2-3,.,CASTASGRVTDTQYF,TGTGCCAGCACCGCCTCTGGGCGTGTCACAGATACGCAGTATTTT
TRBV9,.,TRBJ1-5,.,CASSVGNSNQPQHF,TGTGCCAGCAGCGTCGGAAATAGCAATCAGCCCCAGCATTTT
TRBV5-1,.,TRBJ1-1,.,CASSLVSRNTEAFF,TGCGCCAGCAGCTTGGTTTCCAGGAACACTGAAGCTTTCTTT
TRBV11-2,.,TRBJ1-4,.,CASSLAAGGEKLFF,TGTGCCAGCAGCTTAGCCGCGGGGGGAGAAAAACTGTTTTTT
TRBV9,once,TRBJ1-2,TRBD1,CASSVATGQGEGGYTF,TGTGCCAGCAGCGTAGCTACTGGGCAGGGGGAAGGCGGCTACACCTTC
TRBV9,.,TRBJ2-7,TRBD2,CASSPGLAGTYEQYF,TGTGCCAGCAGCCCCGGACTAGCGGGAACCTACGAGCAGTACTTC
TRBV6-6,.,TRBJ1-1,.,CASSYPGTPNTEAFF,TGTGCCAGCAGTTACCCCGGGACACCAAACACTGAAGCTTTCTTT
TRBV4-3,once,TRBJ2-4,TRBD2,CASSPGSGLHQYF,TGCGCCAGCAGCCCGGGTAGCGGGCTTCACCAGTACTTC
TRBV19,.,TRBJ2-3,TRBD2,CASSKTSGRADTQYF,TGTGCCAGTAGTAAGACTAGCGGGAGGGCAGATACGCAGTATTTT
TRBV19,.,TRBJ1-2,.,CASSSFGGRVHTF,TGTGCCAGTAGTTCCTTTGGGGGCAGGGTCCACACCTTC
TRBV19,.,TRBJ1-6,.,CASREGFNSPLHF,TGTGCCAGTAGGGAGGGGTTCAATTCACCCCTCCACTTT
TRBV10-2,.,TRBJ2-6,.,CASTPRQGGVGANVLTF,TGCGCCAGCACCCCCCGACAGGGCGGGGTAGGGGCCAACGTCCTGACTTTC
TRBV5-1,.,TRBJ2-2,TRBD1,CASSSLGRGQDTGELFF,TGCGCCAGCAGCTCTTTAGGCAGGGGGCAGGACACCGGGGAGCTGTTTTTT
TRBV4-2,once,TRBJ2-1,.,CASSQGRDSNEQFF,TGTGCCAGCAGCCAAGGCCGGGACTCCAATGAGCAGTTCTTC
TRBV11-2,.,TRBJ1-6,TRBD1,CASSLVATGTSPLHF,TGTGCCAGCAGCTTAGTCGCGACAGGGACTTCACCCCTCCACTTT
TRBV6-2/TRBV6-3,.,TRBJ2-7,TRBD1,CASSSVGTGVYEQYF,TGTGCCAGCAGTTCAGTCGGCACAGGGGTCTACGAGCAGTACTTC
TRBV5-1,few,TRBJ1-1,.,CASHPVEGGNTEAFF,TGCGCCAGCCACCCGGTGGAGGGTGGGAACACTGAAGCTTTCTTT
TRBV18,.,TRBJ1-5,.,CASSPMKGNQPQHF,TGTGCCAGCTCACCCATGAAGGGCAATCAGCCCCAGCATTTT
TRBV7-2,once,TRBJ2-2,TRBD2,CASSLVLAGKTGELFF,TGTGCCAGCAGCTTAGTTCTAGCGGGAAAGACCGGGGAGCTGTTTTTT
TRBV9,.,TRBJ2-7,.,CASSPGTPPYEQYF,TGTGCCAGCAGCCCAGGGACTCCACCCTACGAGCAGTACTTC
TRBV7-2,once,TRBJ2-3,.,CASSLGYDTQYF,TGTGCCAGCAGCTTAGGGTATGATACGCAGTATTTT
TRBV11-2,.,TRBJ2-7,.,CASSLVSYEQYF,TGTGCCAGCAGCTTAGTATCCTACGAGCAGTACTTC
TRBV28,.,TRBJ1-2,TRBD1,CASRRQGEGYTF,TGTGCCAGCAGACGACAGGGAGAGGGCTACACCTTC
TRBV7-9,.,TRBJ1-6,TRBD1,CASSVTSSGTGVYSPLHF,TGTGCCAGCAGCGTAACATCGTCCGGGACAGGGGTTTATTCACCCCTCCACTTT
TRBV5-4,.,TRBJ2-7,.,CASSFMGAREQYF,TGTGCCAGCAGCTTTATGGGGGCACGAGAGCAGTACTTC
TRBV29-1,.,TRBJ1-4,.,CSVGSVNEKLFF,TGCAGCGTTGGGAGCGTAAATGAAAAACTGTTTTTT
TRBV6-2/TRBV6-3,few,TRBJ1-5,.,CASSSRGTNNQPQHF,TGTGCCAGCAGTTCCAGGGGAACGAACAATCAGCCCCAGCATTTT
TRBV28,.,TRBJ2-7,TRBD2,CATGGGLSSYEQYF,TGTGCCACCGGTGGGGGACTAAGCTCCTACGAGCAGTACTTC
TRBV3-1/TRBV3-2,.,TRBJ2-7,TRBD2,CASSQDLNCSGSSSYEQYF,TGTGCCAGCAGCCAAGATTTAAATTGTAGCGGGAGTTCCTCCTACGAGCAGTACTTC
TRBV29-1,.,TRBJ2-5,.,CSGGQETQYF,TGCAGCGGCGGCCAAGAGACCCAGTACTTC
TRBV7-8,.,TRBJ1-2,.,CASSLEVWQGRNGYTF,TGTGCCAGCAGCTTAGAGGTCTGGCAGGGGAGAAATGGCTACACCTTC
TRBV6-5,.,TRBJ2-1,.,CASSYIADEQFF,TGTGCCAGCAGCTACATCGCGGATGAGCAGTTCTTC
TRBV10-3,.,TRBJ2-7,.,CAISGGSGEQYF,TGTGCCATCAGTGGGGGTAGCGGAGAGCAGTACTTC
TRBV9,.,TRBJ2-1,TRBD2,CASSAGTINNEQFF,TGTGCCAGCAGCGCGGGGACTATAAACAATGAGCAGTTCTTC
TRBV18,.,TRBJ1-5,TRBD1,CASSGDRSNQPQHF,TGTGCCAGCTCAGGGGACAGGTCAAATCAGCCCCAGCATTTT
TRBV13,.,TRBJ2-7,TRBD2,CASSRTSGSYEQYF,TGTGCCAGCAGCAGGACTAGCGGGAGTTACGAGCAGTACTTC
TRBV14,once,TRBJ2-5,.,CASSHDDSFQETQYF,TGTGCCAGCAGCCATGATGACTCTTTCCAAGAGACCCAGTACTTC
TRBV7-9,.,TRBJ1-1,.,CASSLGTGAFF,TGTGCCAGCAGCTTAGGGACCGGAGCTTTCTTT
TRBV6-4,.,TRBJ1-2,TRBD1,CATYDRAGGYTF,TGTGCCACCTACGACAGGGCTGGTGGCTACACCTTC
TRBV20-1,.,TRBJ2-4,TRBD2,CSASLPLTSGRRAKNIQYF,TGCAGTGCTAGTCTACCACTGACTAGCGGGAGGCGGGCCAAAAACATTCAGTACTTC
TRBV5-1,once,TRBJ1-2,TRBD1,CASSLVTGGGGYTF,TGCGCCAGCAGCTTGGTGACAGGGGGCGGTGGCTACACCTTC
TRBV5-4,.,TRBJ2-2,TRBD1,CASSTGTGFSGELFF,TGTGCCAGCAGCACCGGGACAGGGTTTTCCGGGGAGCTGTTTTTT
TRBV6-2/TRBV6-3,.,TRBJ2-7,.,CASSQHYEQYF,TGTGCCAGCAGCCAACACTACGAGCAGTACTTC
TRBV21-1,once,TRBJ2-3,.,CASSKGGSGSTDTQYF,TGTGCCAGCAGCAAAGGAGGTAGCGGGAGCACAGATACGCAGTATTTT
TRBV5-4,.,TRBJ1-1,.,CASSLDYRNTEAFF,TGTGCCAGCAGCTTGGACTACAGAAACACTGAAGCTTTCTTT
TRBV30,.,TRBJ2-1,.,CAWAKTNEQFF,TGTGCCTGGGCCAAGACTAATGAGCAGTTCTTC
TRBV7-9,few,TRBJ1-5,.,CASRPPGSNQPQHF,TGTGCCAGCAGGCCGCCGGGGAGCAATCAGCCCCAGCATTTT
TRBV24-1,.,TRBJ1-2,TRBD1,CATSDSDRGNYYGYTF,TGTGCCACCAGTGATTCCGACAGGGGTAACTACTATGGCTACACCTTC
TRBV19,.,TRBJ2-1,TRBD2,CASLAGGAYNEQFF,TGTGCCAGTCTAGCGGGAGGAGCCTACAATGAGCAGTTCTTC
TRBV25-1,.,TRBJ1-1,TRBD1,CASRATPGQGTQEAFF,TGTGCCAGCAGGGCCACCCCGGGACAGGGGACCCAAGAAGCTTTCTTT